The rows below give T cell receptor beta chains drawn from one sample of a study of T cell changes during pregnancy in multiple sclerosis. This table comes from immunoSEQ multiplex PCR, and its TCRdb copy is limited to in-frame clones, with some not included. Altogether 70,000 or so clones are present, over 90% being singletons, with the ten largest covering about 0.27%. This specimen consisted of CD4+ T cells from peripheral blood mononuclear cells, obtained after pregnancy. These TCRs come from a female donor with multiple sclerosis, enrolled in a pregnancy study. Both conserved end residues are part of each CDR3. D genes are given only for firm matches. Clone size, where shown, is once, few, many, or a class for clones that have expanded.

j_gene	v_gene	abundance	d_gene	CDR3nt	CDR3aa
TRBJ1-2	TRBV18	.	.	TGTGCCAGCTCACCACTGGCGGCCAGCTCAAACGATGGCTACACCTTC	CASSPLAASSNDGYTF
TRBJ2-3	TRBV19	.	TRBD1	TGTGCCAGTAGTATCGACAGGGGCACAGATACGCAGTATTTT	CASSIDRGTDTQYF
TRBJ1-1	TRBV7-9	.	.	TGTGCCAGCAGCACGGGAGTGAACACTGAAGCTTTCTTT	CASSTGVNTEAFF
TRBJ1-2	TRBV6-5	.	.	TGTGCCAGCAGTTCCGGAACAGGGTCACGAGGGGGCTACACCTTC	CASSSGTGSRGGYTF
TRBJ2-4	TRBV2	.	TRBD1	TGTGCTAGCGTCGCCCCGACAGGGATCGGGAACATTCAGTACTTC	CASVAPTGIGNIQYF
TRBJ1-1	TRBV7-8	.	TRBD1	TGTGCCAGCAGCACTCGACAGGGGTCGAACACTGAAGCTTTCTTT	CASSTRQGSNTEAFF
TRBJ2-1	TRBV19	.	.	TGTGCCAGTAGTTGGCCAGCGGGCCCCTACAATGAGCAGTTCTTC	CASSWPAGPYNEQFF
TRBJ2-3	TRBV6-6	.	.	TGTGCCAGCAGTTTAAGCCCAAGCACAGATACGCAGTATTTT	CASSLSPSTDTQYF
TRBJ2-7	TRBV27	.	.	TGTGCCAGCAAGGGGACTTCGTTCTCCTACGAGCAGTACTTC	CASKGTSFSYEQYF
TRBJ2-7	TRBV28	.	TRBD2	TGTGCCAGCAGTGAAGCGCAGGGTTCTAGCGGCCGTCCCTACGAGCAGTACTTC	CASSEAQGSSGRPYEQYF
TRBJ2-7	TRBV28	.	.	TGTGCCACCCTCACTGGGGCTAGCTACGAGCAGTACTTC	CATLTGASYEQYF
TRBJ2-5	TRBV19	once	.	TGTGCCAGTAGTATCGGCAGGACAGTACTACAAGAGACCCAGTACTTC	CASSIGRTVLQETQYF
TRBJ2-4	TRBV20-1	.	TRBD2	TGCAGTGCTAGGACTAGCAGCATTCAGTACTTC	CSARTSSIQYF
TRBJ1-2	TRBV11-2	.	TRBD1	TGTGCCAGCAGTCCCGGACAGGGCCGCGGCTACACCTTC	CASSPGQGRGYTF
TRBJ2-1	TRBV11-3	.	.	TGTGCCAGCAGCGCCGGAGGTGAGCAGTTCTTC	CASSAGGEQFF
TRBJ1-6	TRBV2	.	TRBD1	TGTGCCAGCAGACCGGGACAGGGGCATAATTCACCCCTCCACTTT	CASRPGQGHNSPLHF
TRBJ2-5	TRBV6-5	once	.	TGTGCCAGCAGTTACTCACATGGGCCAGAGACCCAGTACTTC	CASSYSHGPETQYF
TRBJ1-3	TRBV5-6	.	.	TGTGCCAGCAGCTTGGGCGGGGTAGGTGGAAACACCATATATTTT	CASSLGGVGGNTIYF
TRBJ1-1	TRBV10-1	.	TRBD1	TGCGCCAGCAGCGACAGAGGGACAGGGTACGCTGAAGCTTTCTTT	CASSDRGTGYAEAFF
TRBJ1-3	TRBV2	.	.	TGTGCCAGCAGTGAGTTCAGGACAAGTTCTGGAAACACCATATATTTT	CASSEFRTSSGNTIYF
TRBJ2-6	TRBV27	.	TRBD1	TGTGCCAGCAGTACTCGGGACAGGGACTCTGGGGCCAACGTCCTGACTTTC	CASSTRDRDSGANVLTF
TRBJ1-5	TRBV5-6	once	TRBD1	TGTGCCAGCAGCTCCAGGGGGCTCGTGGGTCTTCCCCAGCATTTT	CASSSRGLVGLPQHF
TRBJ2-3	TRBV4-1	.	.	TGCGCCAGCAGATCCAGTCTCACAGATACGCAGTATTTT	CASRSSLTDTQYF
TRBJ2-3	TRBV6-1	.	TRBD2	TGTGCCAGCTCCAGCGGGAGGCGCACAGATACGCAGTATTTT	CASSSGRRTDTQYF
TRBJ1-2	TRBV7-9	.	.	TGTGCCAGCAGCCCCGGGTTCTATGGCTACACCTTC	CASSPGFYGYTF
TRBJ2-7	TRBV19	.	TRBD1	TGTGCCAGTAGTATAGGGCAGGGGGCTCGTGAGCAGTACTTC	CASSIGQGAREQYF
TRBJ1-2	TRBV20-1	few	TRBD1	TGCAGTGCCACGACAGGGGATGGCTACACCTTC	CSATTGDGYTF
TRBJ1-2	TRBV12-2	.	.	TGTGCAAGGAGGGGACAGTTGATCTATGGCTACACCTTC	CARRGQLIYGYTF
TRBJ1-3	TRBV27	.	.	TGTGCCAGCAGTTCTTCTATGACAGGAAACACCATATATTTT	CASSSSMTGNTIYF
TRBJ2-1	TRBV10-1	.	TRBD2	TGCGCCAGCAGTCCCGTCAGCGGGGGTTACAATGAGCAGTTCTTC	CASSPVSGGYNEQFF
TRBJ2-3	TRBV4-2	.	TRBD2	TGTGCCAGCAGCCAGGAAAGACTAGCGGGGGGCACAGATACGCAGTATTTT	CASSQERLAGGTDTQYF
TRBJ2-1	TRBV7-9	.	TRBD1	TGTGCCAGCAGCTTAGTTGCCAGGGGGCTCTACAATGAGCAGTTCTTC	CASSLVARGLYNEQFF
TRBJ2-1	TRBV19	.	TRBD1	TGTGCCAGTAGTATGGGGACAGGGACCTACAATGAGCAGTTCTTC	CASSMGTGTYNEQFF
TRBJ2-7	TRBV7-2	.	TRBD2	TGTGCCAGCAGCCAAGGACTAGCTATAACGACCTACGAGCAGTACTTC	CASSQGLAITTYEQYF
TRBJ2-3	TRBV18	.	TRBD1	TGTGCCAGCTCACCCCCGATAGGGGGCCCAGATACGCAGTATTTT	CASSPPIGGPDTQYF
TRBJ2-7	TRBV18	.	TRBD1	TGTGCCAGCTCCCACGAAGACAGGGACTACGAGCAGTACTTC	CASSHEDRDYEQYF
TRBJ2-1	TRBV28	.	.	TGTGCCAGCAGTTCTGCAGGGCCAGGGGTCAATGAGCAGTTCTTC	CASSSAGPGVNEQFF
TRBJ2-1	TRBV7-2	.	.	TGTGCCAGCAGCTCTTCGCAAAGAATAGTAACCTCCTACAATGAGCAGTTCTTC	CASSSSQRIVTSYNEQFF
TRBJ1-1	TRBV5-1	.	.	TGCGCCAGCAGCCTGGGAGTGGACACTGAAGCTTTCTTT	CASSLGVDTEAFF
TRBJ2-2	TRBV30	.	.	TGTGCCTGGAGAGGGACACCCTACACCGGGGAGCTGTTTTTT	CAWRGTPYTGELFF
TRBJ1-5	TRBV7-2	.	.	TGTGCCAGCAGCTGGAGGGGCGGCGGTCAGCCCCAGCATTTT	CASSWRGGGQPQHF